The clone carrying this TCR beta chain was seen at least ten times. This sample is drawn from a study of breast tumors, draining lymph nodes, adjacent tissues. Germline V gene sequence: CDR1 SQVTM, CDR2 ANQGSEA. This CDR3 comprises 12 residues. With 8 bases removed from V and 3 bases from J, the gap between germline ends came to 14 bases. TCRdb reanalysed the multiplex PCR reads using MiXCR and keeps one entry per CDR3 protein. This table holds 150,000 to 200,000 distinct CDR3 sequences, roughly 30% found once. Samples came from axillary lymph nodes draining the breast cancer. This clonotype was obtained from a female donor with breast cancer. Some clones in this sample may be carry-over from other donors' samples. Material: axillary lymph node tissue. This chain links TRBV29-1 with TRBJ2-7, with D unresolved. DNA of the CDR3: TGCAGCACAGCTGACTCCATCTACGAGCAGTACTTC. Amino acids: CSTADSIYEQYF.